This entry lists 8 T cell receptor beta chains sequenced from one sample in a study of CD8+ T cells in alopecia areata. Documented treatment: oral pan-JAK inhibitor, 5-10 mg twice daily. Following extraction, RNA underwent reverse transcription to cDNA, which served as the sequencing template. Using immunoSEQ multiplex PCR, the repertoire was profiled, and TCRdb retains in-frame clones only, with some absent. The data show 200,000 or so clones, around 43% seen once. The sample here was CD4+ T cells sorted from blood, taken at roughly week 36, from a patient treated with tofacitinib. The receptors derive from a human donor with alopecia areata.

V is TRBV7-9 and J is TRBJ2-7, with TRBD2 matching 9 bases. CDR3 size: 15 residues. Trimming took 5 bases from V and 6 from J; bases not matched to a gene: 11. CDR1 and CDR2 (germline): SEHNR, FQNEAQ (reference sequence). The CDR3 DNA follows: TGTGCCAGCAGCCCATACCCCGGGACTAGCCGCGAGCAGTACTTC. It translates to CASSPYPGTSREQYF. The full variable domain, completed using reference TRBV7-9 and TRBJ2-7, is DTGVSQNPRHKITKRGQNVTFRCDPISEHNRLYWYRQTLGQGPEFLTYFQNEAQLEKSRLLSDRFSAERPKGSFSTLEIQRTEQGDSAMYLCASSPYPGTSREQYFGPGTRLTVT.

The chain couples TRBV25-1 to TRBJ1-2; 8 bases line up with TRBD1. Germline values: CDR1 MGHDK, CDR2 SYGVNS. This CDR3 region has 14 residues. The V gene end was trimmed by 9 bases and the J gene end by 8 bases; junction bases not matched to a gene: 14. CDR3 loop: CASHPPTGEGGYTF. CDR3 DNA: TGTGCCAGTCACCCCCCGACAGGGGAGGGCGGCTACACCTTC.

This clone was recorded a few times. V is TRBV7-2 and J is TRBJ1-1; D might be TRBD1 (5 bases). Germline loops: CDR1 SGHTA, CDR2 FQGNSA. This CDR3 contains 13 residues. Trimming took 2 bases from V and 9 from J, leaving 13 bases between them. The CDR3 coding sequence is TGTGCCAGCAGCTTAAAGGGGAAGTATAAAGCTTTCTTT. Translation gives CASSLKGKYKAFF. Full variable domain (missing parts from reference TRBV7-2 and TRBJ1-1): GAGVSQSPSNKVTEKGKDVELRCDPISGHTALYWYRQSLGQGLEFLIYFQGNSAPDKSGLPSDRFSAERTGGSVSTLTIQRTQQEDSAVYLCASSLKGKYKAFFGQGTRLTVV.

This clone turned up a few times. This sequence joins TRBV7-6 and TRBJ2-2, with TRBD1 matching over 10 bases. CDR3 length equals 16 residues. Losses at the gene ends were 5 bases for V and 7 bases for J; bases not matched to a gene: 10. From germline, CDR1 is SGHVS and CDR2 FNYEAQ. Here the CDR3 DNA reads TGTGCCAGCAGCCGAACCTCGGACAGGGGGTTCGGGGAGCTGTTTTTT. Its translation is CASSRTSDRGFGELFF.

This clone qualifies as medium-sized (0.01 to 0.1%). This chain joins TRBV6-5 and TRBJ1-2; no clear D. The germline gives CDR1 MNHEY, CDR2 SVGAGI. The CDR3 loop spans 11 amino acids. V was cut by 4 bases and J by 9 bases, with 9 bases left in between. The CDR3 region is CASSFGLSYTF. Here the CDR3 DNA reads TGTGCCAGCAGTTTTGGGCTGAGCTACACCTTC.

The chain recombines TRBV30 with TRBJ1-5; TRBD1 aligns across 9 bases. V lost 6 bases, J lost 6 bases, and 6 bases stayed unmatched. Per the germline V gene, CDR1 is GTSNPN and CDR2 is SVGIG (reference sequence). The CDR3 spans 13 residues. The CDR3 nucleotides are TGTGCCTGTCAGGACAGGGGCGGTCAGCCCCAGCATTTT. This sequence encodes CACQDRGGQPQHF.

In its sample, this clone was seen many times. This chain links TRBV29-1 with TRBJ2-2, with D possibly being TRBD2 (6 bases). CDR3 length: 12 amino acids. Per the germline V gene, CDR1 is SQVTM and CDR2 is ANQGSEA. V was pared by 7 bases and J by 6 bases, with 12 bases between. The CDR3: CSAGTHSGELFF. As DNA, the CDR3 is TGCAGCGCTGGGACTCACTCCGGGGAGCTGTTTTTT.

This clone was observed a few times. The V and J genes are TRBV7-3 and TRBJ2-1; TRBD2 might be the D (6 bases). This CDR3 region has 14 residues. The germline V and J ends were trimmed by 1 base and 6 bases, with 10 bases remaining between them. Per germline, CDR1 SGHTA and CDR2 FQGTGA. The CDR3 loop reads CASSLRLGSNEQFF. The DNA of the CDR3 is TGTGCCAGCAGCTTAAGACTAGGAAGCAATGAGCAGTTCTTC.